This T cell receptor (beta chain) was captured by sequencing in a study of blood T cells in healthy people across ages. Study-wide findings and caveats: One million T cells yielded diversity estimates that were considered underestimates. Age showed a roughly linear inverse relationship with TCR beta diversity per million T cells.

The CDR3 extends over 15 amino acids. Trimming left V 4 bases short and J 5 bases short, with 15 bases between. A second about 7 to 12 cycle PCR used barcoded and J-beta primers. The study obtained at least 3 million CDR3-containing paired-end reads from every sample. TCRdb used MiXCR to reprocess the 5' RACE reads, holding one entry per CDR3 protein. The table lists roughly 2 million distinct CDR3 sequences, around half of them singletons. A remark on this clonotype: Its specificity is not known.

The receptor was isolated from a woman in her thirties or forties in good health. The sequenced material came from blood. The gene calls are TRBV12-3 or TRBV12-4 and TRBJ2-1, with D uncertain. The CDR3 protein is CASSSSSQTHNEQFF. CDR3 sequence (DNA): TGTGCCAGCAGTTCATCAAGCCAGACCCACAATGAGCAGTTCTTC.